Each of the 21 T cell receptor beta chains below was sequenced from the same sample in a study of beta chain features in type 1 diabetes. Their cognate antigens are unknown. The sequenced template was cDNA made from the entire isolated RNA. TCRdb keeps only in-frame clones here, not all; method: immunoSEQ multiplex PCR. The sample includes 150,000 to 200,000 clones, 9% to 10% of them seen just once. Study-wide results and limits: All four CD4+ subsets of Type 1 diabetes patients contained TCRB CDR3s that were moderately but significantly shorter.

The specimen sequenced was central memory CD4+ T cells from blood. These receptors were obtained from a woman younger than 45 with type 1 diabetes.

This clone was detected only a few times. The chain is built from TRBV27 and TRBJ1-1, with unresolved D. Germline-derived CDR1 and CDR2 are MNHEY and SMNVEV (reference sequence). The CDR3 has 14 residues. V was shortened by 2 bases and J by 5 bases, with 12 bases between the two germline ends. CDR3 sequence: CASSLEGWRTEAFF. Here the CDR3 DNA reads TGTGCCAGCAGTTTAGAGGGATGGCGAACTGAAGCTTTCTTT.

The rearrangement joins TRBV28 to TRBJ2-7; maybe TRBD1 (5 bases). Germline V CDR1 and CDR2: MDHEN, SYDVKM. The CDR3 runs 17 residues. V shed 6 bases and J shed 2 bases, with 23 bases lying between them. CDR3 DNA sequence: TGTGCCAGCAGCCTCGCCCGAAGCAGGGCAGATCCCTACGAGCAGTACTTC. It yields the protein CASSLARSRADPYEQYF. The whole variable domain, remainder taken from reference TRBV28 and TRBJ2-7, is DVKVTQSSRYLVKRTGEKVFLECVQDMDHENMFWYRQDPGLGLRLIYFSYDVKMKEKGDIPEGYSVSREKKERFSLILESASTNQTSMYLCASSLARSRADPYEQYFGPGTRLTVT.

This clone has just a few counts. J is TRBJ2-2 and V is TRBV19; perhaps TRBD1 as D (6 bases). V lost 6 bases, J lost 3 bases, and 11 bases lay in between. The CDR3 totals 14 residues. Germline V gene sequence: CDR1 LNHDA, CDR2 SQIVND (reference sequence). The DNA for the CDR3 is TGTGCCAGTAGACCGGACAGACACACCGGGGAGCTGTTTTTT. It is translated as CASRPDRHTGELFF. Filled out from reference TRBV19 and TRBJ2-2, the complete variable domain reads DGGITQSPKYLFRKEGQNVTLSCEQNLNHDAMYWYRQDPGQGLRLIYYSQIVNDFQKGDIAEGYSVSREKKESFPLTVTSAQKNPTAFYLCASRPDRHTGELFFGEGSRLTVL.

The chain combines TRBV7-2 with TRBJ2-1, with D perhaps TRBD2 (5 bases). V dropped 1 base and J dropped 6 bases, with 7 bases sitting between them. Germline CDR1 is SGHTA and CDR2 is FQGNSA. The CDR3 runs 13 residues. CDR3 sequence (DNA): TGTGCCAGCAGCTTAGATCGGGGCAATGAGCAGTTCTTC. Its translation is CASSLDRGNEQFF.

This clone has a handful of counts. J is TRBJ1-1 and V is TRBV29-1, with D uncertain. The germline CDR1 and CDR2 sequences are SQVTM and ANQGSEA. V was clipped by 4 bases and J by 6 bases, with 12 bases between them. There are 12 residues in the CDR3. The CDR3 region has the DNA TGCAGCGTTGCCGGGTTGATATCTGAAGCTTTCTTT. Encoded protein: CSVAGLISEAFF.

V gene TRBV6-1 combines with J gene TRBJ1-1; D gene uncertain. Trimming pared 2 bases from V and 0 bases from J, leaving 10 bases between. This CDR3 comprises 15 residues. CDR1 MNHNS and CDR2 SASEGT come from the germline V gene. The CDR3 sequence is CASSESTAMNTEAFF. The CDR3 nucleotides are TGTGCCAGCAGTGAAAGCACAGCTATGAACACTGAAGCTTTCTTT.

This clone was detected a few times. This rearrangement joins TRBV19 to TRBJ2-3; D unresolved. The CDR3 length is 14 residues. From germline, CDR1 is LNHDA and CDR2 SQIVND (reference sequence). V was cut by 4 bases and J by 5 bases, with 13 bases left in between. The CDR3 nucleotides read TGTGCCAGTAGTAAAACAGCACGACAAGATACGCAGTATTTT. Its translation: CASSKTARQDTQYF.

This chain connects TRBV7-8 to TRBJ1-3; 7 nucleotides align to TRBD1. Germline trimming cut 2 bases from V and 4 bases from J; bases unmatched to any gene: 11. The germline CDR1 and CDR2 sequences are SGHVS and FQNEAQ. The CDR3 loop spans 17 amino acids. CDR3 DNA sequence: TGTGCCAGCAGCTTAACCGGGGCAGGGGGAGGCGGAAACACCATATATTTT. It translates to CASSLTGAGGGGNTIYF.

This clone was seen more than once but under ten times. This rearrangement joins TRBV18 to TRBJ2-2, with TRBD2 matching 13 bases. The CDR3 length is 16 residues. The junction had 2 bases not matched to a gene; V was cut back by 2 bases and J by 5 bases. Per the germline V gene, CDR1 is KGHSH and CDR2 is LQKENI. The CDR3 DNA reads as TGTGCCAGCTCACCAGGACTAGCGGGAGATACCGGGGAGCTGTTTTTT. It yields the protein CASSPGLAGDTGELFF.

The chain carries TRBV14 and TRBJ2-1; 10 bases map to TRBD2. Trimming cost V 4 bases and J 0 bases; bases outside gene matches: 9. The CDR3 extends over 18 amino acids. Germline V gene sequence: CDR1 SGHDN, CDR2 FVKESK. The CDR3 here is CASSLRTSGRSSYNEQFF. The CDR3 DNA reads TGTGCCAGCAGCCTGCGGACTAGCGGTAGGAGCTCCTACAATGAGCAGTTCTTC.

This clone came up a few times. This rearrangement joins TRBV28 to TRBJ2-3; 7 bases are a match to TRBD1. Germline trimming cut 7 bases from V and 2 bases from J; bases unmatched to any gene: 6. In germline, CDR1 is MDHEN, CDR2 SYDVKM. The CDR3 has 14 residues. CDR3: CASIPGQSTDTQYF. Written as DNA, the CDR3 is TGTGCCAGCATTCCGGGACAGTCCACAGATACGCAGTATTTT.

V is TRBV5-4 and J is TRBJ2-5, with 7 bases identical to TRBD1. Germline CDR1 and CDR2: SGHNT and YYREEE (reference sequence). Trimming took 4 bases from V and 5 from J; bases not matched to a gene: 5. The CDR3 spans 13 residues. CDR3 nucleotide sequence: TGTGCCAGCAGCCATACAGGGGATGAGACCCAGTACTTC. Amino acids: CASSHTGDETQYF.

The gene calls are TRBV6-4 and TRBJ2-1; 11 bases map to TRBD2. There are 15 residues in the CDR3. Germline CDR1 and CDR2: MRHNA and SNTAGT. The V and J ends lost 4 bases and 9 bases, in that order; junction bases with no gene match: 8. CDR3 in amino acids: CASSVSLAGDSEQFF. Written as DNA, the CDR3 is TGTGCCAGCAGTGTGTCACTAGCGGGAGACAGTGAGCAGTTCTTC.

The chain employs TRBV30 and TRBJ2-2; 9 bases match TRBD2. Germline V gives CDR1 GTSNPN, CDR2 SVGIG (reference sequence). The CDR3 length is 16 residues. Germline trimming cut 3 bases from V and 5 bases from J; bases unmatched to any gene: 10. The CDR3 loop reads CAWRKGGRAVTGELFF. The CDR3 region has the DNA TGTGCCTGGAGGAAGGGCGGGAGGGCCGTTACCGGGGAGCTGTTTTTT.

The chain is built from TRBV27 and TRBJ2-5, with a possible D match to TRBD2 (5 bases). The germline gives CDR1 MNHEY, CDR2 SMNVEV (reference sequence). This CDR3 spans 16 amino acids. The V end lost 2 bases, the J end lost 3 bases, and 16 bases lay between the germline ends. The CDR3 DNA follows: TGTGCCAGCAGTTTAAGCCCCTACGGGGTTAAAGAGACCCAGTACTTC. Encoded protein: CASSLSPYGVKETQYF.

V gene TRBV18 combines with J gene TRBJ2-1, with TRBD2 as a possible D gene (5 bases). Trimming removed 0 bases at V and 7 bases at J, with 13 bases between. The CDR3 length is 15 residues. Germline V lookup: CDR1 KGHSH, CDR2 LQKENI. For the CDR3, the DNA is TGTGCCAGCTCACCACCGGCTGGACTCCGGAATGAGCAGTTCTTC. It specifies CASSPPAGLRNEQFF.

The genes are TRBV7-3 and TRBJ2-1; D perhaps matches TRBD1 (6 bases). Germline CDR1 is SGHTA and CDR2 is FQGTGA. This CDR3 is 16 amino acids long. The V end was cut by 3 bases, the J end by 0 bases, with 12 bases between. DNA for the CDR3: TGTGCCAGCAGCTTTCAAGGGGACAACTCCTACAATGAGCAGTTCTTC. It encodes CASSFQGDNSYNEQFF.

The rearrangement joins TRBV7-9 to TRBJ2-7, with D tentatively TRBD1 (5 bases). This CDR3 is 14 amino acids long. Trimming removed 1 base at V and 5 bases at J, with 12 bases between. Germline V gene lookup returns CDR1 SEHNR and CDR2 FQNEAQ (reference sequence). For the CDR3, the DNA is TGTGCCAGCAGCTTAGATGCTGGGGCTCACGAGCAGTACTTC. It specifies CASSLDAGAHEQYF.

This clone was found a few times. The DNA of the CDR3 is TGCAGCGTTGAACGCGGGAACTATGGCTACACCTTC. Its protein is CSVERGNYGYTF. V usage is TRBV29-1 and J usage is TRBJ1-2; D gene uncertain. Germline V gives CDR1 SQVTM, CDR2 ANQGSEA. This CDR3 has 12 residues. V was cut by 2 bases and J by 2 bases, with 6 bases left in between.

This clone came up a few times. The V and J genes are TRBV9 and TRBJ2-3; a weak D match, TRBD2 (6 bases). This CDR3 region has 15 residues. Per germline, CDR1 SGDLS and CDR2 YYNGEE. V was trimmed by 0 bases and J by 5 bases, leaving 13 bases between them. As DNA, the CDR3 is TGTGCCAGCAGCGTAGACGGGACTGTAGGAGATACGCAGTATTTT. It codes for CASSVDGTVGDTQYF.

The chain joins TRBV9 to TRBJ2-7, with TRBD2 matching over 7 bases. Germline CDR1 and CDR2: SGDLS and YYNGEE. The CDR3 is made up of 14 amino acids. The J segment lost 6 bases and the V segment lost 0 bases, leaving 6 bases of the junction unmatched. The CDR3 sequence: CASSVVAGEGEQYF. CDR3 nucleotide sequence: TGTGCCAGCAGCGTAGTGGCGGGAGAGGGCGAGCAGTACTTC. The full variable domain, completed using reference TRBV9 and TRBJ2-7, is DSGVTQTPKHLITATGQRVTLRCSPRSGDLSVYWYQQSLDQGLQFLIQYYNGEERAKGNILERFSAQQFPDLHSELNLSSLELGDSALYFCASSVVAGEGEQYFGPGTRLTVT.